The T cell receptor (beta chain) under discussion was sequenced for a study of T-cell reconstitution after alpha-beta-depleted transplantation in children. This CDR3 is built from 12 residues. V lost 4 bases, J lost 7 bases, and 8 bases lay in between. Germline loops: CDR1 MNHEY, CDR2 SVGEGT. Unique molecular identifiers were used to barcode this TCRbeta library. TCRdb itself ran the PCR reads through MiXCR, one entry per CDR3 protein. The data hold 610,000 or so distinct CDR3 sequences, with about a quarter observed a single time. This clonotype was found a few times. Its antigen is unidentified. Broader study findings: Reportedly, only several hundred clones from non-depleted graft cells drove alpha-beta T-cell counts at about two months. The origin of high day-60 TCRbeta diversity in some patients lay in surviving recipient T cells and thymic progenitors. Fresh T-cell production supplied most of the T-cell counts and diversity seen one year after transplant.

The chain recombines TRBV6-2 or TRBV6-3 with TRBJ1-5; no reliable D call. The sequences come from PBMCs, collected before TCRalphabeta/CD19-depleted stem cell transplant. This TCR was recovered from a boy younger than two with Wiskott-Aldrich syndrome, due to receive a stem cell transplant. The CDR3 loop is CASSLRTQPQHF. The CDR3 DNA reads TGTGCCAGCAGTTTACGGACCCAGCCCCAGCATTTT.